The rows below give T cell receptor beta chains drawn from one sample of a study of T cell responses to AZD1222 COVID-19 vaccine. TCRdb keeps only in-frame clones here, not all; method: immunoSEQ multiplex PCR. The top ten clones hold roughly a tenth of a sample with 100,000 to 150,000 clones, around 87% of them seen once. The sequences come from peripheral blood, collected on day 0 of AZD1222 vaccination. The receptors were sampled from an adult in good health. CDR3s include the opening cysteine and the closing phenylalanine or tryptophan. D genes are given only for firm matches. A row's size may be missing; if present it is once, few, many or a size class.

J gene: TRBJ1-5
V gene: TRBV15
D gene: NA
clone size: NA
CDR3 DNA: TGTGCCACCAGCAGAGGAACTGAGTATGCGATCCAGCCCCAGCATTTT
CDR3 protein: CATSRGTEYAIQPQHF

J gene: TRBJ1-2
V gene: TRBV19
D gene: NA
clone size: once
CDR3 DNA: TGTGCCAGTAGTATATTATCCGGGTATGGCTACACCTTC
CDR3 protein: CASSILSGYGYTF

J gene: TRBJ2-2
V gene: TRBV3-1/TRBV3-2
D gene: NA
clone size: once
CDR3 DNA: TGTGCCAGCAGCCAAAGGGGGGCGTCGGCCGGGGAGCTGTTTTTT
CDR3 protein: CASSQRGASAGELFF

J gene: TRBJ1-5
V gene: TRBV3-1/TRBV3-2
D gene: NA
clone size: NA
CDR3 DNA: TGTGCCAGCAGCCAAGGGGCAGTAAATCAGCCCCAGCATTTT
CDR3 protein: CASSQGAVNQPQHF

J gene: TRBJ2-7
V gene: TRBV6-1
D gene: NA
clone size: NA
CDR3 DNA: TGTGCCAGCAGTGACGGTTCGAACTACGAGCAGTACTTC
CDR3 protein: CASSDGSNYEQYF

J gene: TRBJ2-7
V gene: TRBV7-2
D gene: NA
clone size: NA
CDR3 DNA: TGTGCCAGCAGCTTTTTTATCGGGAGCTCCTACGAGCAGTACTTC
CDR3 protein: CASSFFIGSSYEQYF

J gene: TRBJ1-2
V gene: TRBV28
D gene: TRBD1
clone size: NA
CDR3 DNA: TGTGCCAGCAATACAGGGGGGAGAGGCTACACCTTC
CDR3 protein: CASNTGGRGYTF

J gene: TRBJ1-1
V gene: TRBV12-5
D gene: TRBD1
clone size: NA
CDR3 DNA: TGTGCTAGTGGTTTGGTACAGGGGGATCATGAAGCTTTCTTT
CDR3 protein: CASGLVQGDHEAFF

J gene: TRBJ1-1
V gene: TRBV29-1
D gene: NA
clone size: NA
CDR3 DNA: TGCAGCGTTTACAATAAACAGGCAAACACTGAAGCTTTCTTT
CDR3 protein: CSVYNKQANTEAFF

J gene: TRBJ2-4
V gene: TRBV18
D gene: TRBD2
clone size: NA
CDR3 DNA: TGTGCCAGCTCACCAGGGGCTAGCGGGAGTGGGAAAAACATTCAGTACTTC
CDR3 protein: CASSPGASGSGKNIQYF

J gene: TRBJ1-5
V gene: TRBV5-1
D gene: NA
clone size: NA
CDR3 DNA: TGCGCCAGCAGCCGAGATGGACAGCGGACGGGTCAGCCCCAGCATTTT
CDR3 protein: CASSRDGQRTGQPQHF

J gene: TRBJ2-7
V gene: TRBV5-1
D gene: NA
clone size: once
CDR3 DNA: TGCGCCAGCAGCTTGGTGGGCAGCGGCTATTCCTACGAGCAGTACTTC
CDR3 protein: CASSLVGSGYSYEQYF

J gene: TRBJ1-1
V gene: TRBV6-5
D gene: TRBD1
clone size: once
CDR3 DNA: TGTGCCAGCAGCCCCATACAGGGGGCGGCAGCTTTCTTT
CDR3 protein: CASSPIQGAAAFF

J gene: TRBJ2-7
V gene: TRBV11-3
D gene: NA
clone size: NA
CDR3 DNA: TGTGCCAGCAGCTTAGGGTCGGGGGACACCTACGAGCAGTACTTC
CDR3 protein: CASSLGSGDTYEQYF

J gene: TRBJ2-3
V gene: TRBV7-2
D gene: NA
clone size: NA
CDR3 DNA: TGTGCCAGCAGCTTAGACGCAGCACTGGGGAGAGATACGCAGTATTTT
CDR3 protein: CASSLDAALGRDTQYF

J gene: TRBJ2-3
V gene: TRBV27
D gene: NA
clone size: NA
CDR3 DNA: TGTGCCAGCAGACCCCGAGTCGGCCCAGATACGCAGTATTTT
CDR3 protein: CASRPRVGPDTQYF

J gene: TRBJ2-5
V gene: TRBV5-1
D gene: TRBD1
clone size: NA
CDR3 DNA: TGCGCCAGCAGCTTAGCCCCACCGGGACAGAAAGAGACCCAGTACTTC
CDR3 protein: CASSLAPPGQKETQYF

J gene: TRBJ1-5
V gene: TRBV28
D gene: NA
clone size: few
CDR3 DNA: TGTGCCAGTGAGGGTGCCCCCAATCAGCCCCAGCATTTT
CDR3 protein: CASEGAPNQPQHF

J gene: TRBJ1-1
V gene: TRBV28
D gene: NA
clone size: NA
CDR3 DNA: TGTGCCAGCAGTTCCCCTAGAGGGGAAAGCACTGAAGCTTTCTTT
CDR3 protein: CASSSPRGESTEAFF

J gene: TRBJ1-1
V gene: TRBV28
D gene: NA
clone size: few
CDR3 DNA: TGTGCCAGCAGTCTCCAGGTGGGCACTGAAGCTTTCTTT
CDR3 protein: CASSLQVGTEAFF

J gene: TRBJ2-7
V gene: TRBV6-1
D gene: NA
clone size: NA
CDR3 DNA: TGTGCCAGCAGTTTTTCGGGACACATCTACGAGCAGTACTTC
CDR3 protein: CASSFSGHIYEQYF

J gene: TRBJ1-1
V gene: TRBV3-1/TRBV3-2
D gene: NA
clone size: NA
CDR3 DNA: TGTGCCAGCAGCCAAGTGCTGGGCCACACTGAAGCTTTCTTT
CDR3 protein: CASSQVLGHTEAFF

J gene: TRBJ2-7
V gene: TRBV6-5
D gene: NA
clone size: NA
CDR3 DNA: TGTGCCAGCAGCCGGGACACATTCTACGAGCAGTACTTC
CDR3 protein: CASSRDTFYEQYF

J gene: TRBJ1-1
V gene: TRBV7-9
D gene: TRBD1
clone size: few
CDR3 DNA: TGTGCCAGCAGCCCGGGACAGGGATCGATCACTGAAGCTTTCTTT
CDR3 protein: CASSPGQGSITEAFF

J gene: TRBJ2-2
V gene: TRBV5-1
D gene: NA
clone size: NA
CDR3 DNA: TGCGCCAGCAGCCCCGCCCCAGGTGGGGCGAGCACCGGGGAGCTGTTTTTT
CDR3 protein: CASSPAPGGASTGELFF

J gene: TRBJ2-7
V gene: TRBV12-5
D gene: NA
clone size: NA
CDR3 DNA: TGTGCTAGTGGTTTGGAGATTCGGCATTACGAGCAGTACTTC
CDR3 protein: CASGLEIRHYEQYF

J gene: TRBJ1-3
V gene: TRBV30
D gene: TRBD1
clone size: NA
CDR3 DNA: TGTGCCTGGAGGGTCAGGGGGGGCATTCGAGGAAACACCATATATTTT
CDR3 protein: CAWRVRGGIRGNTIYF